This T cell receptor beta chain came from a study of cytomegalovirus exposure and HLA in healthy donors. Study at large: HLA-typed donors contributed around 88 million unique TCRs, which were held in an early data release. Study results and limitations: The classifier, whose performance was assessed in both the original and validation cohorts, reportedly diagnosed cytomegalovirus status with high specificity and sensitivity. Researchers reported in a later analysis that a missense DCLRE1C variant was tied to TCR beta V- and J-gene trimming.

The CDR3 loop spans 17 amino acids. V shed 0 bases, J shed 0 bases, and the junction held 6 bases outside the gene matches. The germline CDR1 and CDR2 sequences are SGHRS and YFSETQ. Points on this clone: Its target is not known.

PCR involved 60 Vbeta and 13 Jbeta primers. Clones were sequenced by immunoSEQ multiplex PCR, and TCRdb holds only the in-frame ones, with some missing. The repertoire table contains 93,000 or so clones. The gene calls are TRBV5-1 and TRBJ2-3, with 8 positions matching TRBD1. The sequence derives from a man aged 35 to 55 in good health and CMV-seronegative. The material sequenced was PBMCs. The DNA of the CDR3 is TGCGCCAGCAGCTTGGCAGGGGGCGCGGGTAGCACAGATACGCAGTATTTT. Translated: CASSLAGGAGSTDTQYF.